Following are 8 T cell receptor beta chains from one sample sequenced in a study of spatial heterogeneity in lung cancer. Findings of the study overall: Tumor mutation counts were tracked by expanded intratumoral alpha and beta TCR counts.

No cognate antigen is known for these TCRs. This sample's time point: sample taken at primary tumor resection. In TCRdb, the 5' RACE reads were re-called with MiXCR into one record per CDR3 protein. The sample has some 16,000 distinct CDR3 sequences, around 6.5% seen once. Here the sequenced sample was lung tumor tissue, taken at surgery. These receptors were collected from a female donor with early-stage non-small cell lung cancer.

This clonotype occurred many times. This beta chain is an unintended read in a library built for alpha chains; its size means little. The chain links TRBV20-1 to TRBJ1-1; 8 bases are shared with TRBD1. The length of the CDR3 is 15 residues. Germline V CDR1 and CDR2: DFQATT, SNEGSKA (reference sequence). V lost 6 bases, J lost 4 bases, and 13 bases stayed unmatched. The CDR3 bases are TGCAGTGCCCGAGGACAGGGAAGAGAGGTCACTGAAGCTTTCTTT. It codes for CSARGQGREVTEAFF.

This clonotype has a count of ten or more. Since the library was made to target alpha chains, this beta chain is a stray read and its abundance is not meaningful. V gene TRBV20-1 combines with J gene TRBJ1-2; 7 bases align to TRBD1. This CDR3 spans 15 amino acids. V gave up 0 bases and J gave up 11 bases; unmatched junction bases: 15. Germline V CDR1 and CDR2: DFQATT, SNEGSKA (reference sequence). CDR3 DNA sequence: TGCAGTGCTAGAGAGGCCACAGGGGCCTTTAAGGGATACACCTTC. It encodes CSAREATGAFKGYTF.

By share, this clonotype counts as medium-sized (0.01 to 0.1%). The library was prepared for alpha chains; this beta chain is a stray read, so its frequency means little. The chain has TRBV12-3 or TRBV12-4 and TRBJ1-5; 8 bases are shared with TRBD1. Unmatched junction bases numbered 6, after V lost 5 bases and J lost 3 bases. The length of the CDR3 is 15 residues. The CDR3 coding sequence is TGTGCCAGCAGTCCCCGGACAGGGCACAATCAGCCCCAGCATTTT. Residues: CASSPRTGHNQPQHF.

This clonotype was detected many times. With the library built for alpha chains, this beta chain is off target and its frequency is not meaningful. The J gene is TRBJ2-2, the V gene TRBV7-9; a possible D gene is TRBD2 (6 bases). V lost 5 bases and J lost 3, with 16 bases in between. Germline V gene sequence: CDR1 SEHNR, CDR2 FQNEAQ (reference sequence). This CDR3 comprises 16 residues. CDR3 sequence reads: CASSPNGGADTGELFF. The CDR3 DNA follows: TGTGCCAGCAGCCCAAACGGCGGGGCCGACACCGGGGAGCTGTTTTTT.

This clonotype was seen a handful of times. This beta chain represents an off-target read in a library built for alpha chains; its size is of limited meaning. The J gene is TRBJ2-7, the V gene TRBV20-1; D is unresolved. The germline V gene encodes CDR1 DFQATT and CDR2 SNEGSKA (reference sequence). The V end lost 0 bases, the J end lost 4 bases, and 16 bases lay between the germline ends. The CDR3 covers 15 residues. CDR3 sequence: CSARDQSPKGYEQYF. CDR3 DNA sequence: TGCAGTGCTAGAGATCAGTCCCCAAAAGGGTACGAGCAGTACTTC.

As regards this clonotype: Because the library targeted alpha chains, this beta chain is an off-target read whose size means little. The chain is built from TRBV5-6 and TRBJ2-7; D might be TRBD1 or TRBD2, each matching 5 bases. Between the trimmed V and J ends, which lost 2 bases and 3 bases, there was a span of 15 bases. This CDR3 is 15 amino acids long. Per germline, CDR1 SGHDT and CDR2 YYEEEE. CDR3 residues: CASSFMGPGVYEQYF. The CDR3 DNA is TGTGCCAGCAGCTTCATGGGACCGGGCGTCTACGAGCAGTACTTC.

Within the sample, this clonotype is medium-sized. Because the library targeted alpha chains, this beta chain is an off-target read whose size means little. The gene calls are TRBV30 and TRBJ1-1, with 8 positions matching TRBD1. Germline CDR1 is GTSNPN and CDR2 is SVGIG (reference sequence). Trimming took 3 bases from V and 5 from J; bases not matched to a gene: 2. The CDR3 length is 12 residues. This CDR3 reads CAWSDRGTEAFF. The CDR3 region has the DNA TGTGCCTGGAGCGACAGGGGAACTGAAGCTTTCTTT.

This clonotype was observed many times. The size of this beta chain means little, since it is a stray read in a library made for alpha chains. This sequence joins TRBV5-1 and TRBJ2-5; 12 nucleotides agree with TRBD1. V lost 8 bases and J lost 0; bases outside the gene matches: 11. Germline values: CDR1 SGHRS, CDR2 YFSETQ. The CDR3 is 17 amino acids. The CDR3 coding sequence is TGCGCCAGTAGTTCGGGACAGGGGGCTTCGTACCAAGAGACCCAGTACTTC. Residues: CASSSGQGASYQETQYF.